This T cell receptor beta chain was observed in a study of OX40 agonist ivuxolimab in advanced cancers. Across the study: Cohort: around 86% men, mean age roughly 60, aged about 20 to 90.

Study findings and constraints: There was clonal expansion of CD4+ and CD8+ blood T cells by week 6 at 0.1 to 3.0 mg/kg.

Comments on this clone: Its antigen is undetermined.

The assay was immunoSEQ multiplex PCR, and TCRdb's table has in-frame clones only and misses some. The sample holds about 70,000 clones, 78% seen once. The TCR sequence derives from an adult with an advanced solid tumor such as melanoma, head and neck, liver or kidney cancer. The source material was CD4+ or CD8+ T cells sorted from blood, sampled in a trial of the OX40 agonist ivuxolimab.

CDR3 loop: CSTKTAGDTEAFF. As DNA, the CDR3 is TGCAGCACCAAAACGGCAGGGGACACTGAAGCTTTCTTT. The chain has TRBV29-1 and TRBJ1-1; TRBD1 is a possible D gene (6 bases). The germline gives CDR1 SQVTM, CDR2 ANQGSEA. V shed 8 bases and J shed 3 bases, with 16 bases lying between them. CDR3 length: 13 residues.